This T cell receptor (beta chain) came from a study of blood T cell repertoires in COVID-19. Study as a whole: The United States, Italy and Spain were the sources of the acute and convalescent COVID-19 samples.

Self-reported history from a screening survey and questionnaire set each donor's cohort. The V gene end was trimmed by 0 bases and the J gene end by 7 bases; junction bases not matched to a gene: 4. The CDR3 has 15 residues. Germline loops: CDR1 MNHEY, CDR2 SVGAGI. In this sample, this clone turned up once. Sequencing was performed with immunoSEQ multiplex PCR; in TCRdb, only in-frame clones are kept and a portion is missing. The sample includes 250,000 to 350,000 clones, more than 75% of them seen just once. This receptor was obtained from a woman aged 55-69 years in a cohort exposed to, infected with or recovered from COVID-19 (not recorded which). The chain couples TRBV6-5 to TRBJ2-5, with 11 nucleotides matching TRBD2. Sequenced sample: PBMCs or T cells enriched from blood (not recorded which). DNA for the CDR3: TGTGCCAGCAGTTACTCCCTAGCGGGGGGCAGGACCCAGTACTTC. The encoded protein is CASSYSLAGGRTQYF.